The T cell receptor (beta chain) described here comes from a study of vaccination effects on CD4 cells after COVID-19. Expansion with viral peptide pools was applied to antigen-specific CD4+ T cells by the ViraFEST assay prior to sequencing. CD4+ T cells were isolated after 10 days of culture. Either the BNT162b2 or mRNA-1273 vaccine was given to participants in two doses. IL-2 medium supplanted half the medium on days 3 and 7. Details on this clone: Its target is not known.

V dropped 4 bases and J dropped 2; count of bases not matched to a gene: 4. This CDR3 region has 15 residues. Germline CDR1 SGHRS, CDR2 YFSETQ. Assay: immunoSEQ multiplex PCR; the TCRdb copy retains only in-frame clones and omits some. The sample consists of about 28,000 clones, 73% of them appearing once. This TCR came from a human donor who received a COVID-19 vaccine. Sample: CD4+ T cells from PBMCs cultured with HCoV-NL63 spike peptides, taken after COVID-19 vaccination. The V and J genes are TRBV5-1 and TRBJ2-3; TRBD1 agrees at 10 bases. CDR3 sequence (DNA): TGCGCCAGCAGCCAGGACAGGGGGGACACAGATACGCAGTATTTT. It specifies CASSQDRGDTDTQYF.